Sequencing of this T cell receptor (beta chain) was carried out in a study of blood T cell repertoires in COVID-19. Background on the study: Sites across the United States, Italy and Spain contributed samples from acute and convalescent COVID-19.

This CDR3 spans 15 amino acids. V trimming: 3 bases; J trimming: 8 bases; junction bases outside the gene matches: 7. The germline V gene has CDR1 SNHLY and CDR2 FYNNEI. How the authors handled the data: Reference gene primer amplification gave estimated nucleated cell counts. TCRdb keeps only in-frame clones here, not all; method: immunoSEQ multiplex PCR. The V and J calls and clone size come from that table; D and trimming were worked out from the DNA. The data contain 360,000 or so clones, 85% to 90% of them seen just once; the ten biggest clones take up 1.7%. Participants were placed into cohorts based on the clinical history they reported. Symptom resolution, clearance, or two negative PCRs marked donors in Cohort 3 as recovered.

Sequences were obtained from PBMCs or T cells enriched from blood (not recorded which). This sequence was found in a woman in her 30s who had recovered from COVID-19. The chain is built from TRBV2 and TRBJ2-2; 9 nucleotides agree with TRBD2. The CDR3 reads CASSDGSGRPGELFF. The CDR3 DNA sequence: TGTGCCAGCAGTGACGGTAGCGGGAGACCTGGGGAGCTGTTTTTT. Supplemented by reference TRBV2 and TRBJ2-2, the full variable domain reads EPEVTQTPSHQVTQMGQEVILRCVPISNHLYFYWYRQILGQKVEFLVSFYNNEISEKSEIFDDQFSVERPDGSNFTLKIRSTKLEDSAMYFCASSDGSGRPGELFFGEGSRLTVL.